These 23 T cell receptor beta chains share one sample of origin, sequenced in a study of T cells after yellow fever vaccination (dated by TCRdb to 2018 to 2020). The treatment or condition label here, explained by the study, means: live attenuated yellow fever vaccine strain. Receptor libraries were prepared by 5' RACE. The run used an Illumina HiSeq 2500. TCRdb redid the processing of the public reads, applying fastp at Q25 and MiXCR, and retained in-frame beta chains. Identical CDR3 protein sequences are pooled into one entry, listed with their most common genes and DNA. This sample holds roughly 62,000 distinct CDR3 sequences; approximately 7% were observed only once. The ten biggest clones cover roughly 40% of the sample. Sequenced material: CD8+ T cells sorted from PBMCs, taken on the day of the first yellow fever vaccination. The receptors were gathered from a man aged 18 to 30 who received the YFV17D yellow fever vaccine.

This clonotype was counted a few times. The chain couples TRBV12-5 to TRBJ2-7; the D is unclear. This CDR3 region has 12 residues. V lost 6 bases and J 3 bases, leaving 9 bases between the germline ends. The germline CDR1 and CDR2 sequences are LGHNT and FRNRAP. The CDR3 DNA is TGTGCTAGTGGCCTAGGTCACTACGAGCAGTACTTC. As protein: CASGLGHYEQYF. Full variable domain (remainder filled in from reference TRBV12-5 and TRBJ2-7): DARVTQTPRHKVTEMGQEVTMRCQPILGHNTVFWYRQTMMQGLELLAYFRNRAPLDDSGMPKDRFSAEMPDATLATLKIQPSEPRDSAVYFCASGLGHYEQYFGPGTRLTVT.

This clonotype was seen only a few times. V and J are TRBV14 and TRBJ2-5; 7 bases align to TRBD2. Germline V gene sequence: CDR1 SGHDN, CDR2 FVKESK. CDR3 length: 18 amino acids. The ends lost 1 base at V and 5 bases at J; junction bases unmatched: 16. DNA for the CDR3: TGTGCCAGCAGCCAAGTTCTCTTCGGAGCGGGGTTGGGGGAGACCCAGTACTTC. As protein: CASSQVLFGAGLGETQYF.

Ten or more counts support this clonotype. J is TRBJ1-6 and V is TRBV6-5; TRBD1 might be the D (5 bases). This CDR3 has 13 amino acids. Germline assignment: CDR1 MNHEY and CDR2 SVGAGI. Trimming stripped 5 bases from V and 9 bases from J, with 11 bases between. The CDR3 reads CASSTGVGSPLHF. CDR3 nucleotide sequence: TGTGCCAGCAGTACGGGGGTTGGTTCACCCCTCCACTTT.

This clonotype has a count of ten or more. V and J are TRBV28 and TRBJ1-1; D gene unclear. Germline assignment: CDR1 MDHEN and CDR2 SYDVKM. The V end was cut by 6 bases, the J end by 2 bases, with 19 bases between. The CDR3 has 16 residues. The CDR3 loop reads CASSHRSGRRNTEAFF. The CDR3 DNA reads TGTGCCAGCAGCCACCGCTCCGGCAGAAGAAACACTGAAGCTTTCTTT.

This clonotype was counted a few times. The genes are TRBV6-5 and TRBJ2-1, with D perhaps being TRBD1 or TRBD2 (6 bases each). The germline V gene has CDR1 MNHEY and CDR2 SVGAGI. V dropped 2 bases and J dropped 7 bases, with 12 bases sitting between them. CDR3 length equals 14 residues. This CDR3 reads CASSYRGLRNEQFF. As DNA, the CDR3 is TGTGCCAGCAGTTACCGGGGGCTGCGGAATGAGCAGTTCTTC.

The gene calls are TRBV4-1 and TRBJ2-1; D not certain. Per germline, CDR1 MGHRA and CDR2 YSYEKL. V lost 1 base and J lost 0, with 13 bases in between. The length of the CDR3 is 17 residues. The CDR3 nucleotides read TGCGCCAGCAGCCAAGGATCGGTGACAAGCTCCTACAATGAGCAGTTCTTC. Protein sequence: CASSQGSVTSSYNEQFF.

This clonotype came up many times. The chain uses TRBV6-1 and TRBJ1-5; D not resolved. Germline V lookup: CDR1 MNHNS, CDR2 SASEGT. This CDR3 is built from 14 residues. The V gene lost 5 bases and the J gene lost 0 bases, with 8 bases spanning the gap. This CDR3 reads CASSRGSSNQPQHF. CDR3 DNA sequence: TGTGCCAGCAGTAGAGGTTCTAGCAATCAGCCCCAGCATTTT.

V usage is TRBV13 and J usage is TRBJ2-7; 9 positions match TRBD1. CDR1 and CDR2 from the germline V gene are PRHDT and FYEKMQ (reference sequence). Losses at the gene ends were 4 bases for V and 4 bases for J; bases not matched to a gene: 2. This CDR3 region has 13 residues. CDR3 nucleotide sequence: TGTGCCAGCAGCTCGGACAGGGGATACGAGCAGTACGTC. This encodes CASSSDRGYEQYV.

CDR3 sequence (DNA): TGTGCCAGCAGTATACCACAGGGGGCAGGGGCCAAAAACATTCAGTACTTC. It translates to CASSIPQGAGAKNIQYF. This chain joins TRBV12-3 or TRBV12-4 and TRBJ2-4; 9 bases fit TRBD1. Trimming at V came to 5 bases and at J to 1 base, leaving 9 bases not matched to a gene. The CDR3 loop spans 17 amino acids.

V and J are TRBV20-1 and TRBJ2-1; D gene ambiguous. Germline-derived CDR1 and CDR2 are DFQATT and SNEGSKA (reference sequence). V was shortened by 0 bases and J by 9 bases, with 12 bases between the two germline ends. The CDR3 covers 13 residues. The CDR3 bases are TGCAGTGCTAGAGACGGACCCGGCGGTGAGCAGTTCTTC. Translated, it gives CSARDGPGGEQFF.

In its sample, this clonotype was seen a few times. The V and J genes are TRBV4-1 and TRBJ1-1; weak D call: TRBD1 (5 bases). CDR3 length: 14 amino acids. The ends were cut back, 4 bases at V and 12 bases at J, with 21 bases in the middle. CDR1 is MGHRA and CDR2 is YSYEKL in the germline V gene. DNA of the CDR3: TGCGCCAGCAGCCCATCCGGGACCCAGGGCGGTTCTTTCTTT. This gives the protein CASSPSGTQGGSFF.

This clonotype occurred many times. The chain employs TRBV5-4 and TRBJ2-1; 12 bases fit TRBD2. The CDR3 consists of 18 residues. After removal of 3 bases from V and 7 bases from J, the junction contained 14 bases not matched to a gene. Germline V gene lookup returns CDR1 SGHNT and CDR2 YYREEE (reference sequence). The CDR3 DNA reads TGTGCCAGCAGCTATGGCCTAGCGGGGGGGCCGAAACGGAATGAGCAGTTCTTC. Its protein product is CASSYGLAGGPKRNEQFF.

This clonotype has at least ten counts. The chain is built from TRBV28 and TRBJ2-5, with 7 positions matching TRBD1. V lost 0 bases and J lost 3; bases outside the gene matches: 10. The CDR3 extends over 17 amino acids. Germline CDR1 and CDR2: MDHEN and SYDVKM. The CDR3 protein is CASSLWRDSIFEETQYF. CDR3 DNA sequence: TGTGCCAGCAGTTTATGGAGGGACAGCATCTTTGAAGAGACCCAGTACTTC.

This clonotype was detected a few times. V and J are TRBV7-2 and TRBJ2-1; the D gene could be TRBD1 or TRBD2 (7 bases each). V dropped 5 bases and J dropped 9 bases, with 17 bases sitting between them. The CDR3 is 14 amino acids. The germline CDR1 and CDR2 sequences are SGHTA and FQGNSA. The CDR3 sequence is CASSQGGGLPEQFF. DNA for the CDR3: TGTGCCAGCAGCCAGGGGGGGGGGCTCCCTGAGCAGTTCTTC.

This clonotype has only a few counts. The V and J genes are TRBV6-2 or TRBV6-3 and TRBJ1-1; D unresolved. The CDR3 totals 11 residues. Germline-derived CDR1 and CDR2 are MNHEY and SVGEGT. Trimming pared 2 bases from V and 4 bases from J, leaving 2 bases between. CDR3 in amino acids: CASSYRTEAFF. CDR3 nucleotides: TGTGCCAGCAGTTACCGCACTGAAGCTTTCTTT.

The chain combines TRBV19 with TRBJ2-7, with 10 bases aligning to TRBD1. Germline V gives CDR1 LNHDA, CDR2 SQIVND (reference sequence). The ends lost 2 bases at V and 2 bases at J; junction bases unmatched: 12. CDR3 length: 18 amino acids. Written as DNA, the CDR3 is TGTGCCAGTAGTATATACGGCGGGCCGGGGACAGGGGCCTACGAGCAGTACTTC. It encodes CASSIYGGPGTGAYEQYF.

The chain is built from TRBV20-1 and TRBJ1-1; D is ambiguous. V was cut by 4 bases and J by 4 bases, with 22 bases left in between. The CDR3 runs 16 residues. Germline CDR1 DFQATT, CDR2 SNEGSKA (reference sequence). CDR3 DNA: TGCAGTGCTACCGAACCCCTAAGGTGGTACGGCACTGAAGCTTTCTTT. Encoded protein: CSATEPLRWYGTEAFF.

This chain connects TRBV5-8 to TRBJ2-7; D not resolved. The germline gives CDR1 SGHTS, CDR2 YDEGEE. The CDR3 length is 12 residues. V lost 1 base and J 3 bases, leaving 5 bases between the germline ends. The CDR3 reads CASSLKDYEQYV. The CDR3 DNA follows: TGTGCCAGCAGCTTGAAGGACTACGAGCAGTACGTC.

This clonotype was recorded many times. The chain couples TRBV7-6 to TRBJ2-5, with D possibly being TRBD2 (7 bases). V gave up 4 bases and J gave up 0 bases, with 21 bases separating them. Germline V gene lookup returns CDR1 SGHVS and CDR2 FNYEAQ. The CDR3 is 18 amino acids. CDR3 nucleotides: TGTGCCAGCAGCTATTCGGGGGGCTGGCGGTTGTACCAAGAGACCCAGTACTTC. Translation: CASSYSGGWRLYQETQYF. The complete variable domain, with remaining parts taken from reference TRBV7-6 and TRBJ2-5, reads GAGVSQSPRYKVTKRGQDVALRCDPISGHVSLYWYRQALGQGPEFLTYFNYEAQQDKSGLPNDRFSAERPEGSISTLTIQRTEQRDSAMYRCASSYSGGWRLYQETQYFGPGTRLLVL.

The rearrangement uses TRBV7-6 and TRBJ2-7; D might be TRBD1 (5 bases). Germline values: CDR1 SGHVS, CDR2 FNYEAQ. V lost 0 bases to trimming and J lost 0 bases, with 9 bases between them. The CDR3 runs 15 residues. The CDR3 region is CASSLAWGTSYEQYF. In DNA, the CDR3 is TGTGCCAGCAGCTTAGCGTGGGGCACCTCCTACGAGCAGTACTTC.

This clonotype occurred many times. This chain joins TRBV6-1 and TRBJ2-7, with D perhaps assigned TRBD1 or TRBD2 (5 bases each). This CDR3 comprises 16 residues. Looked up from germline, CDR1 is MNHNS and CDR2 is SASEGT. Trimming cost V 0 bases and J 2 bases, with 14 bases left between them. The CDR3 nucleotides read TGTGCCAGCAGTGAAGCTTGGGGGACCAAAGCCTACGAGCAGTACGTC. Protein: CASSEAWGTKAYEQYV.

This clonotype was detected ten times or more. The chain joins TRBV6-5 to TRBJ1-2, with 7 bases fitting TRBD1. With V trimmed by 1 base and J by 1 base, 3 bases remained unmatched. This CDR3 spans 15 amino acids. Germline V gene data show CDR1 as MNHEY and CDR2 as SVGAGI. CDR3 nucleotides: TGTGCCAGCAGTTACTTGACAGGGTTTAACTATGGCTACACCTTC. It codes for CASSYLTGFNYGYTF.

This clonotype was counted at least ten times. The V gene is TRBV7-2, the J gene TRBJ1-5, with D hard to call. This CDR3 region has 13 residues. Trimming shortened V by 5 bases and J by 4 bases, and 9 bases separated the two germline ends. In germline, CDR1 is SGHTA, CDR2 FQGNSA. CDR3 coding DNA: TGTGCCAGCAGCCCCGGACGAAATCAGCCCCAGCATTTT. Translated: CASSPGRNQPQHF. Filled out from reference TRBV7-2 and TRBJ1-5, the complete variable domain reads GAGVSQSPSNKVTEKGKDVELRCDPISGHTALYWYRQSLGQGLEFLIYFQGNSAPDKSGLPSDRFSAERTGGSVSTLTIQRTQQEDSAVYLCASSPGRNQPQHFGDGTRLSIL.